This T cell receptor (beta chain) emerged from a study of cytomegalovirus exposure and HLA in healthy donors. General study findings and limits: Presence/absence analysis assumed near-uniform sequencing depth across donors. By HLA locus, TCR association rates varied in a later analysis, with DRB1 showing the most and HLA-C the fewest. Previous analysis showed most TCR beta V segments were productive about 87% or about 30% of the time.

A multiplex PCR was run with 60 Vbeta primers and 13 Jbeta primers. The repertoire was sequenced with immunoSEQ multiplex PCR; TCRdb's copy has only in-frame clones and lacks some. The table lists 120,000 or so clones, about three quarters of them singletons. CDR3 size: 12 residues. Trimming removed 5 bases at V and 5 bases at J, with 10 bases between. The germline V gene has CDR1 SGHTA and CDR2 FQGNSA. As for this clone: Antigen specificity is unknown.

The V call is TRBV7-2, the J call TRBJ2-7; D might be TRBD1 (6 bases). Sequenced: PBMCs. The sequence came from a woman aged 55-69 years in good health and CMV-seropositive. The CDR3 nucleotides read TGTGCCAGCAGCACCCACAGGGACGAGCAGTACTTC. Its translation: CASSTHRDEQYF. The full variable domain, in which reference TRBV7-2 and TRBJ2-7 provide the parts outside the CDR3, is GAGVSQSPSNKVTEKGKDVELRCDPISGHTALYWYRQSLGQGLEFLIYFQGNSAPDKSGLPSDRFSAERTGGSVSTLTIQRTQQEDSAVYLCASSTHRDEQYFGPGTRLTVT.